This TCR beta chain emerged from a study of T cells after yellow fever vaccination. Each CDR3 protein is one row after TCRdb ran MiXCR on the 5' RACE reads. The sample lists approximately 120,000 distinct CDR3 sequences, roughly 9% occurring once. General study findings and limits: Most primary-vaccination clones recurred post-booster (about 96% CD4, more than 85% CD8).

This clonotype came up a few times. Its antigen is currently unknown. Trimming removed 3 bases at V and 0 bases at J, with 28 bases between. The germline CDR1 and CDR2 sequences are SGHNT and YYREEE (reference sequence). The CDR3 totals 20 residues. The TCR originated in a man aged 18 to 35 who received the YFV17D yellow fever vaccine. The starting material was CD8+ T cells sorted from PBMCs, obtained on the day of the yellow fever booster vaccination. The chain carries TRBV5-4 and TRBJ2-7; TRBD1 might be the D (6 bases). The DNA of the CDR3 is TGTGCCAGCAGCTCGTATGTCCGCAGGGGACCGACCGTAAGCTCCTACGAGCAGTACTTC. Protein sequence: CASSSYVRRGPTVSSYEQYF.